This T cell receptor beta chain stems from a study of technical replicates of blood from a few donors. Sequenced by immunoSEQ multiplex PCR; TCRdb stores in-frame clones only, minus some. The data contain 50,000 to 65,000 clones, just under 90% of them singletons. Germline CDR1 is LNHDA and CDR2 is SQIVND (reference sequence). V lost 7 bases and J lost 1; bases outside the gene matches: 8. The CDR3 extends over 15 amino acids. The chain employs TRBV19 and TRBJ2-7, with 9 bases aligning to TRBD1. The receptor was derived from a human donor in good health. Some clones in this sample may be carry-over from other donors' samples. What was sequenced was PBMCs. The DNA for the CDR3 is TGTGCCAGTATGCAAGGGACAGGGTATTCCTACGAGCAGTACTTC. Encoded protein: CASMQGTGYSYEQYF. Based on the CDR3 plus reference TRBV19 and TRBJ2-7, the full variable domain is DGGITQSPKYLFRKEGQNVTLSCEQNLNHDAMYWYRQDPGQGLRLIYYSQIVNDFQKGDIAEGYSVSREKKESFPLTVTSAQKNPTAFYLCASMQGTGYSYEQYFGPGTRLTVT.